This T cell receptor beta chain comes out of a study of cytomegalovirus exposure and HLA in healthy donors. Use of 60 Vbeta and 13 Jbeta primers characterized the PCR. Generated by immunoSEQ multiplex PCR, the TCRdb table keeps only in-frame clones and is missing some. This table holds about 120,000 clones, less than 20% found once. This clone was seen a few times. Germline trimming cut 4 bases from V and 9 bases from J; bases unmatched to any gene: 7. There are 14 residues in the CDR3. Germline V gene data show CDR1 as MGHRA and CDR2 as YSYEKL. The receptor was derived from a woman aged 18-29 years in good health and CMV-seronegative. Sequencing was done on a sample of PBMCs. The chain carries TRBV4-1 and TRBJ2-2; 8 bases are a match to TRBD2. Written as DNA, the CDR3 is TGCGCCAGCAGCCGCTCGGCGGGAGGCCGGGAGCTGTTTTTT. It yields the protein CASSRSAGGRELFF.